Sequencing of this T cell receptor (beta chain) was carried out in a study of CD8+ T cells in alopecia areata. RNA was isolated and reverse transcribed to cDNA, the sequencing template. The protocol was immunoSEQ multiplex PCR, while the TCRdb copy is restricted to in-frame clones and leaves out a portion. The sample holds approximately 150,000 clones, 45% to 60% seen once. The sequence came from a human donor with alopecia areata. The sample taken for sequencing was CD4+ T cells sorted from blood.

The CDR3 is CASSLTSSAPEKTQYF. The CDR3 DNA reads TGTGCCAGCAGCTTAACGTCTAGCGCGCCGGAAAAGACCCAGTACTTC. The rearrangement uses TRBV7-2 and TRBJ2-5, with D perhaps matching TRBD2 (6 bases). Per germline, CDR1 SGHTA and CDR2 FQGNSA. The CDR3 is 16 amino acids. Between the trimmed V and J ends, which lost 2 bases and 6 bases, there was a span of 19 bases.